Listed below are T cell receptor beta chains from one sample, sequenced in a study of T-cell memory formation after mild COVID-19. Each CDR3 protein gets one entry after TCRdb re-called the 5' RACE reads with MiXCR. This sample has 35,000 to 45,000 distinct CDR3 sequences, with 7.3% found just once. The sequencing sample was made of PBMCs or a T cell subset sorted from them (not recorded which). The receptors stem from a man aged 18 to 30 who had mild COVID-19 (a few samples of this study predate the infection). Cell type and time point are not known. Both conserved end residues are part of each CDR3. The D gene is left open where the match is weak. Size is omitted from some rows. Given values are once, few, many or a class for expanded clones.

d_call	clone_size	v_call	j_call	cdr3_length	cdr3_aa	cdr3_nt
.	few	TRBV20-1	TRBJ2-6	13	CSARISGANVLTF	TGCAGTGCTAGAATCTCTGGGGCCAACGTCCTGACTTTC
.	medium-sized	TRBV4-2	TRBJ2-2	13	CASSQSGSGELFF	TGTGCCAGCAGCCAGAGTGGCAGCGGGGAGCTGTTTTTT
.	.	TRBV12-3/TRBV12-4	TRBJ1-1	16	CASSGPLGPMGTEAFF	TGTGCCAGCAGCGGGCCGTTGGGCCCGATGGGCACTGAAGCTTTCTTT
TRBD1	many	TRBV27	TRBJ2-3	19	CASSLWSARGQVISDTQYF	TGTGCCAGCAGTTTATGGTCGGCTCGGGGACAGGTTATTTCAGATACGCAGTATTTT
.	few	TRBV6-2/TRBV6-3	TRBJ2-2	13	CASSATQVGELFF	TGTGCCAGCAGTGCGACTCAGGTCGGGGAGCTGTTTTTT
TRBD2	many	TRBV12-3/TRBV12-4	TRBJ2-3	14	CASSWEGLTDTQYF	TGTGCCAGCAGTTGGGAGGGACTCACAGATACGCAGTATTTT
.	.	TRBV6-6	TRBJ2-7	13	CASARGASYEQYF	TGTGCCAGCGCAAGAGGGGCCTCCTACGAGCAGTACTTC
.	many	TRBV30	TRBJ2-1	15	CAWERTQQPNNEQFF	TGTGCCTGGGAGCGGACCCAACAACCAAACAATGAGCAGTTCTTC
.	many	TRBV5-5	TRBJ2-2	14	CASRRGIDTGELFF	TGTGCTTCAAGACGGGGGATCGACACCGGGGAGCTGTTTTTT
.	.	TRBV25-1	TRBJ2-6	18	CASSELSHTGSGASVLTF	TGTGCCAGCAGTGAATTGTCCCACACGGGGTCAGGGGCCAGCGTCCTGACTTTC
.	.	TRBV28	TRBJ2-4	14	CATEDRQAGNIQYF	TGTGCCACCGAGGACCGACAGGCTGGAAACATTCAGTACTTC
.	.	TRBV7-2	TRBJ2-5	17	CASSLVGGQPYQETQYF	TGTGCCAGCAGCTTAGTTGGGGGGCAGCCGTACCAAGAGACCCAGTACTTC
TRBD1	many	TRBV5-1	TRBJ2-5	13	CASRTGIRETQYF	TGCGCCAGCAGGACAGGGATCAGGGAGACCCAGTACTTC
TRBD2	.	TRBV4-1	TRBJ2-5	15	CASSPGLAGEETQYF	TGCGCCAGCAGCCCCGGGCTAGCGGGGGAAGAGACCCAGTACTTC
TRBD1	few	TRBV11-1	TRBJ1-2	13	CASSKDREDGYTF	TGTGCCAGCAGCAAGGACAGGGAGGATGGCTACACCTTC
.	few	TRBV6-6	TRBJ1-1	14	CASSYGTARTEAFF	TGTGCCAGCAGTTACGGGACGGCGCGGACTGAAGCTTTCTTT
TRBD1	.	TRBV5-6	TRBJ1-1	16	CASTQRQGTLWAEAFF	TGTGCCAGCACTCAAAGACAGGGGACCCTCTGGGCTGAAGCTTTCTTT
TRBD1	.	TRBV12-3/TRBV12-4	TRBJ1-5	18	CASSRLGQGARQGQPQHF	TGTGCCAGCAGTCGACTAGGACAGGGGGCCCGCCAAGGTCAGCCCCAGCATTTT
.	.	TRBV18	TRBJ2-3	14	CASSSTRSTDTQYF	TGTGCCAGCTCATCGACTCGTAGCACAGATACGCAGTATTTT
.	many	TRBV7-2	TRBJ2-5	12	CASQEGPETQYF	TGTGCCAGCCAAGAGGGGCCAGAGACCCAGTACTTC
.	many	TRBV6-2/TRBV6-3	TRBJ2-5	16	CASSRGTGQKVETQYF	TGTGCCAGCAGTAGAGGGACTGGCCAAAAGGTCGAGACCCAGTACTTC
.	many	TRBV27	TRBJ1-2	12	CASKGKGEGYTF	TGTGCCAGCAAGGGGAAAGGGGAAGGCTACACCTTC
TRBD1	few	TRBV7-3	TRBJ2-3	14	CASSLGQESDTQYF	TGTGCCAGCAGCTTGGGACAGGAATCGGATACGCAGTATTTT
.	many	TRBV6-5	TRBJ2-2	16	CASNKRAPPNTGELFF	TGTGCCAGCAATAAACGGGCTCCGCCGAACACCGGGGAGCTGTTTTTT
.	.	TRBV20-1	TRBJ2-5	13	CSASRGGQETQYF	TGCAGTGCATCGAGGGGGGGGCAAGAGACCCAGTACTTC
.	few	TRBV11-3	TRBJ2-7	13	CASSALGVSEQYF	TGTGCCAGCAGCGCACTAGGTGTGTCCGAGCAGTACTTC
.	many	TRBV30	TRBJ2-2	13	CAWRVLGTGELFF	TGTGCCTGGAGAGTTCTCGGGACCGGGGAGCTGTTTTTT
.	few	TRBV28	TRBJ2-3	13	CASNVRMSDTQYF	TGTGCCAGCAATGTACGCATGTCAGATACGCAGTATTTT
TRBD2	few	TRBV4-3	TRBJ2-1	15	CASSARLAGGNEQFF	TGCGCCAGCAGCGCTCGACTAGCGGGGGGGAATGAGCAGTTCTTC
TRBD1	.	TRBV7-2	TRBJ1-2	16	CASSPGGQGTNYGYTF	TGTGCCAGCAGCCCCGGGGGACAGGGCACAAACTATGGCTACACCTTC
.	.	TRBV7-2	TRBJ1-3	16	CASSSAVAASGNTIYF	TGTGCCAGCAGCTCTGCGGTGGCAGCCTCTGGAAACACCATATATTTT
TRBD2	.	TRBV20-1	TRBJ2-4	12	CSAATSAGIQYF	TGCAGTGCCGCAACTAGCGCGGGCATTCAGTACTTC
.	.	TRBV27	TRBJ2-7	15	CASSQKPGRGYEQYF	TGTGCCAGCAGTCAAAAGCCCGGGAGAGGCTACGAGCAGTACTTC
TRBD2	many	TRBV5-1	TRBJ2-1	16	CASSLPTSGGTREQFF	TGCGCCAGCAGCTTGCCGACTAGCGGGGGGACTCGTGAGCAGTTCTTC
.	.	TRBV6-5	TRBJ1-2	14	CASSSGSSYYGYTF	TGTGCCAGTTCCTCCGGCTCCTCCTACTATGGCTACACCTTC
.	few	TRBV7-9	TRBJ1-4	15	CASSQVGGANEKLFF	TGTGCCAGCAGCCAGGTCGGAGGGGCTAATGAAAAACTGTTTTTT
.	many	TRBV6-2/TRBV6-3	TRBJ2-5	15	CASSKRDFWGETQYF	TGTGCCAGCAGCAAGAGGGATTTCTGGGGGGAGACCCAGTACTTC
.	.	TRBV7-2	TRBJ1-1	15	CASSVSGTANTEAFF	TGTGCCAGCAGCGTGTCTGGGACGGCGAACACTGAAGCTTTCTTT
.	many	TRBV5-6	TRBJ2-7	15	CASSLAVGGGYEQYF	TGTGCCAGCAGCTTGGCCGTAGGAGGCGGCTACGAGCAGTACTTC
.	.	TRBV4-2	TRBJ1-1	16	CASSQGPTGSSTEAFF	TGTGCCAGCAGCCAAGGGCCTACAGGGAGTTCGACTGAAGCTTTCTTT
TRBD2	many	TRBV20-1	TRBJ2-3	15	CSAHSAGGGTDTQYF	TGCAGTGCTCATTCTGCGGGGGGAGGAACAGATACGCAGTATTTT
TRBD2	.	TRBV14	TRBJ2-7	16	CASSPILRTSGYEQYF	TGTGCCAGCAGCCCGATTCTTAGGACTAGCGGGTACGAGCAGTACTTC
.	.	TRBV18	TRBJ1-6	12	CASSPGDSPLHF	TGTGCCAGCTCACCAGGGGATTCACCCCTCCACTTT
.	.	TRBV6-2/TRBV6-3	TRBJ2-7	14	CASSRLGISYEQYF	TGTGCCAGCAGTCGCCTCGGGATTTCCTACGAGCAGTACTTC
.	.	TRBV9	TRBJ1-2	13	CASSSDRFYGYTF	TGTGCCAGCAGCTCAGACAGGTTCTATGGCTACACCTTC
TRBD2	.	TRBV20-1	TRBJ2-2	20	CSARDLLGLAGGENTGELFF	TGCAGTGCTAGAGATCTTTTGGGACTAGCGGGGGGCGAGAACACCGGGGAGCTGTTTTTT
.	few	TRBV6-5	TRBJ2-3	15	CASRWTVSSTDTQYF	TGTGCCAGCAGGTGGACAGTCTCTAGCACAGATACGCAGTATTTT
TRBD2	few	TRBV6-2/TRBV6-3	TRBJ2-3	16	CASSTRLAGTADTQYF	TGTGCCAGCAGCACCCGACTAGCGGGGACCGCAGATACGCAGTATTTT
TRBD2	many	TRBV28	TRBJ2-1	16	CASSSGGRGLRGEQFF	TGTGCCAGCAGTTCTGGCGGGAGGGGCCTACGGGGTGAGCAGTTCTTC
.	many	TRBV6-4	TRBJ2-3	15	CASSPGLTRTDTQYF	TGTGCCAGCAGTCCCGGACTTACACGCACAGATACGCAGTATTTT
.	.	TRBV11-3	TRBJ2-4	16	CASIPGWTMAKNIQYF	TGTGCCAGCATCCCTGGTTGGACCATGGCCAAAAACATTCAGTACTTC
.	.	TRBV3-1	TRBJ1-1	12	CASSQLGGTAFF	TGTGCCAGCAGCCAATTGGGGGGAACGGCTTTCTTT
TRBD1	.	TRBV7-9	TRBJ2-5	16	CASSFSGRGLLETQYF	TGTGCCAGCAGCTTCAGTGGCAGGGGGCTCCTGGAGACCCAGTACTTC
.	.	TRBV12-3/TRBV12-4	TRBJ1-1	14	CASSFMIRNTEAFF	TGTGCCAGCAGTTTTATGATCAGGAACACTGAAGCTTTCTTT
.	many	TRBV20-1	TRBJ2-4	13	CSAEGLAKNIQYF	TGCAGTGCTGAGGGACTAGCCAAAAACATTCAGTACTTC
.	.	TRBV24-1	TRBJ2-1	15	CATSDFRGTQNEQFF	TGTGCCACCAGTGATTTTCGGGGGACTCAAAATGAGCAGTTCTTC
.	.	TRBV15	TRBJ2-3	14	CATSRLGVTDTQYF	TGTGCCACCAGCAGATTAGGGGTCACAGATACGCAGTATTTT
TRBD2	few	TRBV7-9	TRBJ2-5	14	CASSFWGLAETQYF	TGTGCCAGCAGCTTTTGGGGACTAGCAGAGACCCAGTACTTC